This is a list of T cell receptor beta chains from one sample in a study of shared clonotypes between healthy human individuals. Assay used: immunoSEQ multiplex PCR; TCRdb lists only in-frame clones, some missing. The sample records about 2.4 million clones, approximately 93% being singletons. Specimen: naive CD4+ T cells from PBMCs. The receptors shown here come from a man aged 18 to 29 in good health. Some clones in this sample may be carry-over from other donors' samples. Both conserved end residues are part of each CDR3. D genes are given only for firm matches. Size values are once, few and many counts, or a class for expanded clones, and some rows have none.

.	TRBV9	TRBJ2-2	.	TGTGCCAGCAGCGTAGGCCAGGGACACGAATTCCCCTGGGAGCTGTTTTTT	CASSVGQGHEFPWELFF
.	TRBV7-9	TRBJ1-2	.	TGTGCCAGCAGCGGACTTTCAGGGACTAACTATGGCTACACCTTC	CASSGLSGTNYGYTF
.	TRBV11-3	TRBJ2-7	TRBD2	TGTGCCAGCAGCTGGGGGGGGAGTAGCTCCTACGAGCAGTACTTC	CASSWGGSSSYEQYF
.	TRBV7-3	TRBJ2-1	.	TGTGCCAGCAGCAGGGCCGGGACAAAGAACTACAATGAGCAGTTCTTC	CASSRAGTKNYNEQFF
.	TRBV18	TRBJ2-7	.	TGTGCCAGCTCACCACAAAATACCTACGAGCAGTACTTC	CASSPQNTYEQYF
.	TRBV5-1	TRBJ2-7	TRBD1	TGCGCCAGCAGCATGACAGGGGTTCGCTACGAGCAGTACTTC	CASSMTGVRYEQYF
once	TRBV5-1	TRBJ2-6	.	TGCGCCAGCAGCCCTGGACCCAAAGGGGCCAACGTCCTGACTTTC	CASSPGPKGANVLTF
.	TRBV7-7	TRBJ2-2	TRBD1	TGTGCCAGCAGCCTTGACAGGGCCGGGGAGCTGTTTTTT	CASSLDRAGELFF
.	TRBV7-9	TRBJ2-7	.	TGTGCCAGCAGCTTAGTCTTGGAGCAGTACTTC	CASSLVLEQYF
.	TRBV19	TRBJ2-7	.	TGTGCCAGTAGTAGGACCATAGCCTACGGGCAGTACTTC	CASSRTIAYGQYF
.	TRBV6-1	TRBJ1-2	.	TGTGCCAGCAGTGCCGACAGCAGGGATGGCTACACCTTC	CASSADSRDGYTF
.	TRBV19	TRBJ2-7	.	TGTGCCAGTAGTACCCCAAGGGGGGGAGAGCAGTACTTC	CASSTPRGGEQYF
.	TRBV6-1	TRBJ1-1	.	TGTGCCAGCAGTGAAACTAGGACAGCGGACACTGAAGCTTTCTTT	CASSETRTADTEAFF
.	TRBV11-1	TRBJ2-2	.	TGTGCCAGCGAATGGGGGAACACCGGGGAGCTGTTTTTT	CASEWGNTGELFF
.	TRBV6-1	TRBJ2-7	.	TGTGCCATCAGTGACACTCCAGGACTCTACGAGCAGTACTTC	CAISDTPGLYEQYF
.	TRBV19	TRBJ2-7	.	TGTGCCAGTACCCCGGGAGATTCCTACGAGCAGTACTTC	CASTPGDSYEQYF
.	TRBV28	TRBJ2-7	.	TGTGCCAGCAGTTTAGACCCAGGGCTAGCGTCCCACGAGCAGTACTTC	CASSLDPGLASHEQYF
.	TRBV2	TRBJ1-1	.	TGTGCCAGCAGTGACCAGGGTATGAACACTGAAGCTTTCTTT	CASSDQGMNTEAFF
.	TRBV7-2	TRBJ2-7	.	TGTGCCAGCAGCGCCCGACGGACCTCCGGTGAGCAGTACTTC	CASSARRTSGEQYF
.	TRBV30	TRBJ1-1	.	TGTGCCTGGAGTCCACGACCCCCAAGGGACACTGAAGCTTTCTTT	CAWSPRPPRDTEAFF
once	TRBV10-3	TRBJ2-7	TRBD2	TGTGCCATCAGGAGACAACTAGCGGGAGAACCCCACGAGCAGTACTTC	CAIRRQLAGEPHEQYF
.	TRBV4-2	TRBJ1-2	.	TGTGCCAGCAGCCTAACCTCCGGCGCGACCACCTTC	CASSLTSGATTF
.	TRBV28	TRBJ2-7	.	TGTGCCAGCAGTTTACCCGGACACTCCTACGAGCAGTACTTC	CASSLPGHSYEQYF
.	TRBV25-1	TRBJ2-2	.	TGTGCCAGCAGTGCCCCAGGGGTTCAACGGGAGCTGTTTTTT	CASSAPGVQRELFF
.	TRBV28	TRBJ2-7	TRBD2	TGTGCCAGCATTACGACTAGCGCTCCCTACGAGCAGTACTTC	CASITTSAPYEQYF
.	TRBV28	TRBJ2-5	.	TGTGCCACCAGCGTGAATCGGCGGAACTTCCAAGAGACCCAGTACTTC	CATSVNRRNFQETQYF
.	TRBV6-1	TRBJ2-3	TRBD1	TGTGCCAGCAGTGAAGTGGGACAGAAAGCGATAGATACGCAGTATTTT	CASSEVGQKAIDTQYF
.	TRBV5-1	TRBJ2-3	TRBD1	TGCGCCAGCAGCTTCCAGACAGGGTCCAATACAGATACGCAGTATTTT	CASSFQTGSNTDTQYF
.	TRBV6-5	TRBJ1-5	TRBD1	TGTGCCAGCAGTTACCCGACAGGGGGCAATCAGCCCCAGCATTTT	CASSYPTGGNQPQHF
.	TRBV7-9	TRBJ2-1	TRBD2	TGTGCCAGCAGACCAAGGACTAGCGGGAGTTTCTCCTACAATGAGCAGTTCTTC	CASRPRTSGSFSYNEQFF
once	TRBV11-3	TRBJ2-2	.	TGTGCCAGCAGCTTATTCAGAAACGGGGAGCTGTTTTTT	CASSLFRNGELFF
.	TRBV5-1	TRBJ2-5	.	TGCGCCAGCAGCACCAGCGGAGGGGAGACCCAGTACTTC	CASSTSGGETQYF
.	TRBV27	TRBJ2-2	.	TGTGCCAGCAGTTACGGCCTCTTCCGGGCCGGGGAGCTGTTTTTT	CASSYGLFRAGELFF
.	TRBV10-3	TRBJ2-2	.	TGTGCCATCAGTGAGATTCAGATCACCGGGGAGCTGTTTTTT	CAISEIQITGELFF
.	TRBV6-1	TRBJ2-7	.	TGTGCCAGCAGTGGACTCGGCAGCTCCTACGAGCAGTACTTC	CASSGLGSSYEQYF